The T cell receptor (beta chain) described here comes from a study of blood T cell repertoires in COVID-19. Study in general: Sample material is recorded as cDNA or gDNA derived from T cells, B-cell-depleted T cells, or PBMCs.

Measured with immunoSEQ multiplex PCR; TCRdb has only the in-frame clones, and not every one. The sample has roughly 91,000 clones, roughly 82% seen once; the top ten hold 0.95% to 1.5%. The source is an elderly woman with acute or convalescent COVID-19. Source material: peripheral blood.

The CDR3 nucleotides are TGTGCCAGCAGCGCTGCGGGACAGGGGGCCCACGAGCAGTACTTC. Translation gives CASSAAGQGAHEQYF. This chain uses TRBV9 with TRBJ2-7, with 12 nucleotides matching TRBD1. Trimming took 3 bases from V and 5 from J; bases not matched to a gene: 6. Germline-derived CDR1 and CDR2 are SGDLS and YYNGEE. There are 15 residues in the CDR3.